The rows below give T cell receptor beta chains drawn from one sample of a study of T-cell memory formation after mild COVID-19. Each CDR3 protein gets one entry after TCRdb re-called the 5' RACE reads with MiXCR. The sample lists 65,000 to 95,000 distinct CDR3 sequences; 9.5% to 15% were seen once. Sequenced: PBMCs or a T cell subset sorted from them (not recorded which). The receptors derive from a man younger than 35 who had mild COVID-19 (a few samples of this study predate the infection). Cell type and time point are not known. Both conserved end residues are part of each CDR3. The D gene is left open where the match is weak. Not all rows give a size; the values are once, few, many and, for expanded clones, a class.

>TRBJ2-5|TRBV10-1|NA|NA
TGCGCCAGCAGTGAGGGTACGGGGGGCCGCGAGACCCAGTACTTC
CASSEGTGGRETQYF
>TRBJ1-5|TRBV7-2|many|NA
TGTGCCAGCAGCTTAGCGTTATCCGAGCCCTGGGCCCAGCATTTT
CASSLALSEPWAQHF
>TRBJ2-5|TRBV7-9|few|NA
TGTGCCAGCAGCTCGCACCGGGTTAGGGACCCCAATCAAGAGACCCAGTACTTC
CASSSHRVRDPNQETQYF
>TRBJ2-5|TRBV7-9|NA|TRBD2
TGTGCCAGCAGCCTGAGGACTAGCGCCCTGGGGGAGACCCAGTACTTC
CASSLRTSALGETQYF
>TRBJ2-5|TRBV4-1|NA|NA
TGCGCCAGCAGCCAAGATCTAAAGACCCAGTACTTC
CASSQDLKTQYF
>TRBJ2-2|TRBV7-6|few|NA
TGTGCCAGCAGCTTAGGAGGGGGTAGCGGGGAGCTGTTTTTT
CASSLGGGSGELFF
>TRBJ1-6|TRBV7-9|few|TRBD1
TGTGCCAGCAGCTTAGCGACAGGGGCTAATTCACCCCTCCACTTT
CASSLATGANSPLHF
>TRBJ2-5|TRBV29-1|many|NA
TGCAGCGTCCACAGACAGCGCCTGGAGACCCAGTACTTC
CSVHRQRLETQYF
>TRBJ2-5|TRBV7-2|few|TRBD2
TGTGCCAGCAGCTCCCTAGCGGGGGGGCCAGGGGAGACCCAGTACTTC
CASSSLAGGPGETQYF
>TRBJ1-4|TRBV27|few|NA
TGTGCCAGCAGTTTAACCCTAGGGGTAGGGGAAAAACTGTTTTTT
CASSLTLGVGEKLFF
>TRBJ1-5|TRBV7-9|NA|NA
TGTGCCAGCAGCTCGGGACCTCGACGTGATCAGCCCCAGCATTTT
CASSSGPRRDQPQHF
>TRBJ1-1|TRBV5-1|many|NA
TGCGCCAGCAGCTTCTCGGGGACCACTGAAGCTTTCTTT
CASSFSGTTEAFF
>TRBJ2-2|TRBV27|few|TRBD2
TGTGCCAGCAGGCCTACTAGCGGGGGGCTCACCGGGGAGCTGTTTTTT
CASRPTSGGLTGELFF
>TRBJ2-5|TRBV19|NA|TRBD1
TGTGCCAGTAGCCGTACAGGGGAAGAGACCCAGTACTTC
CASSRTGEETQYF
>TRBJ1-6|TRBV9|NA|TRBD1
TGTGCCAGCAGCGCCACAGGGGGCCGATCCTATAATTCACCCCTCCACTTT
CASSATGGRSYNSPLHF
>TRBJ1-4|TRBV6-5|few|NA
TGTGCCAGCAGTTACTCCGAGACAGCTGATGGGGGAAAACTGTTTTTT
CASSYSETADGGKLFF
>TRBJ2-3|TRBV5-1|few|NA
TGCGCCAGCAGCTTGGCCATGGTTGATACGCAGTATTTT
CASSLAMVDTQYF
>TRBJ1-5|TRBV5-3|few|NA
TGTGCCAGAATCCTGACAGGAGACGGCAATCAGCCCCAGCATTTT
CARILTGDGNQPQHF
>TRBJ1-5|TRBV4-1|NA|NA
TGCGCCAGCAGCCCGAGGGGGGTCAGCAATCAGCCCCAGCATTTT
CASSPRGVSNQPQHF
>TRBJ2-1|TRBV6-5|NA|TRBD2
TGTGCCAGCAGCCCCAGCGGGGGGGCCTACAATGAGCAGTTCTTC
CASSPSGGAYNEQFF
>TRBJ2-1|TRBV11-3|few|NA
TGTGCCAGCAGCTTAGATCCCGGGCAGGGCTCCTACAATGAGCAGTTCTTC
CASSLDPGQGSYNEQFF
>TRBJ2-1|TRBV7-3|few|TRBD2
TGTGCCAGCAGCCCCCCCCCGGGGGGTCCGTTCTTC
CASSPPPGGPFF
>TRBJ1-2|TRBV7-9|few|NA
TGTGCCAGCAGCTTCCTTCAGGGCTCGCATGGCTACACCTTC
CASSFLQGSHGYTF
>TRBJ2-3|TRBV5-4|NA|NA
TGTGCCAGCAGCCCGAGGGGGGAGATAGGCACGCAGTATTTT
CASSPRGEIGTQYF
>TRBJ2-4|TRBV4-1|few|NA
TGCGCCAGCAGCCAAGATACGCGGGTTGTGGGGCCTCTCGGAGCCAAAAACATTCAGTACTTC
CASSQDTRVVGPLGAKNIQYF
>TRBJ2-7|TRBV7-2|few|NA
TGTGCCAGCAGCCCTGTATTGGGAATAACCTACGAGCAGTACTTC
CASSPVLGITYEQYF
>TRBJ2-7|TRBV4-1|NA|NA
TGCGCCAGCAGCCGCCACTCCCCGAACGAGCAGTACTTC
CASSRHSPNEQYF
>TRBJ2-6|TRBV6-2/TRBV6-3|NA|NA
TGTGCCAGCTCAGATGGCCCTTTCTGGGTCCTGACTTTC
CASSDGPFWVLTF
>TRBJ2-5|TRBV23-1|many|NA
TGCGCCAGCAGTCAGGCAGGGCTTACTAAAGAGACCCAGTACTTC
CASSQAGLTKETQYF
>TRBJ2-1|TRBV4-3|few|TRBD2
TGCGCCAGCAGCCAAGATCTGGGGGGGGCCTACAATGAGCAGTTCTTC
CASSQDLGGAYNEQFF